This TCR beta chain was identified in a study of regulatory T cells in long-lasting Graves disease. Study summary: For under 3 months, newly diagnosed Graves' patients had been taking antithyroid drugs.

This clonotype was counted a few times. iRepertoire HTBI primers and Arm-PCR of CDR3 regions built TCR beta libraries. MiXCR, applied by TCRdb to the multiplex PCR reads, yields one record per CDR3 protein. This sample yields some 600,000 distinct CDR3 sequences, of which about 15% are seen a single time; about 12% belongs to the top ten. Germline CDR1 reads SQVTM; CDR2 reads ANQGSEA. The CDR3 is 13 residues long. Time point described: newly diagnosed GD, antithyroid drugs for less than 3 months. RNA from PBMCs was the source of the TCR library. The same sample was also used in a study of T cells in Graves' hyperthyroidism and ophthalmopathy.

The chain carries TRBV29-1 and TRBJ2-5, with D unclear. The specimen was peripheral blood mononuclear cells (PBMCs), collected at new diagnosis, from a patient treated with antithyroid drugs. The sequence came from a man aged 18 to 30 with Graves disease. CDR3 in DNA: TGCACCACCACTCCGGGCATGGGGGAGACCCAGTACTTC. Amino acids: CTTTPGMGETQYF. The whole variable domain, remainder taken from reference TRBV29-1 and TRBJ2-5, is SAVISQKPSRDICQRGTSLTIQCQVDSQVTMMFWYRQQPGQSLTLIATANQGSEATYESGFVIDKFPISRPNLTFSTLTVSNMSPEDSSIYLCTTTPGMGETQYFGPGTRLLVL.